The 23 T cell receptor beta chains below come from one sample, sequenced in a study of TIL therapy for anti-PD-1-resistant metastatic lung cancer. Time point of the sample: pre-treatment sample, taken before nivolumab and TIL therapy. The immunoSEQ assay was v3. TCRdb keeps only in-frame clones here, not all; method: immunoSEQ multiplex PCR. The sample lists about 55,000 clones; 70% to 90% were seen once. The sequencing used blood, collected at baseline. The receptor set was obtained from a person between 30 and 79 years old with non-small cell lung cancer.

This clone came up a few times. Other DNA sequences within the sample encode an identical CDR3. The chain recombines TRBV5-8 with TRBJ2-7, with D possibly being TRBD2 (6 bases). The V gene's germline CDR1 is SGHTS and CDR2 YDEGEE. CDR3 length: 16 residues. V was trimmed by 4 bases and J by 3 bases, leaving 20 bases between them. The CDR3 is CASSSGRIRDDYEQYF. Here the CDR3 DNA reads TGTGCCAGCAGCAGCGGGCGGATAAGGGACGACTACGAGCAGTACTTC.

This sequence joins TRBV6-5 and TRBJ1-4, with D tentatively TRBD1 (6 bases). CDR1 and CDR2 from the germline V gene are MNHEY and SVGAGI. Trimming pared 6 bases from V and 9 bases from J, leaving 20 bases between. This CDR3 contains 15 residues. CDR3 in DNA: TGTGCCAGCAGAGCCGGGGGGGGCATGACCCAAAAACTGTTTTTT. Translated, it gives CASRAGGGMTQKLFF.

The chain employs TRBV7-6 and TRBJ2-1; 8 nucleotides match TRBD1. V was clipped by 5 bases and J by 2 bases; unmatched bases: 8. The CDR3 runs to 16 residues. Per the germline V gene, CDR1 is SGHVS and CDR2 is FNYEAQ. The CDR3 is CASSGRTGSPYNEQFF. The DNA for the CDR3 is TGTGCCAGCAGCGGAAGGACAGGGAGCCCCTACAATGAGCAGTTCTTC.

V is TRBV6-1 and J is TRBJ2-2; the D gene is possibly TRBD1 (6 bases). The CDR3 covers 15 residues. V was shortened by 0 bases and J by 1 base, with 6 bases between the two germline ends. Germline CDR1 reads MNHNS; CDR2 reads SASEGT. The CDR3 DNA reads TGTGCCAGCAGTGAAGCGGGACAGAACACCGGGGAGCTGTTTTTT. It specifies CASSEAGQNTGELFF.

This clone showed up just a few times. The chain joins TRBV2 to TRBJ1-6, with 8 bases that match TRBD1. Germline-derived CDR1 and CDR2 are SNHLY and FYNNEI. With V trimmed by 4 bases and J by 10 bases, 15 bases remained unmatched. The CDR3 covers 17 residues. The CDR3, as DNA: TGTGCCAGCAGTGCTACAGGACAGGGTGGTGTCGGCTCACCCCTCCACTTT. Translated: CASSATGQGGVGSPLHF. The complete variable domain, with remaining parts taken from reference TRBV2 and TRBJ1-6, reads EPEVTQTPSHQVTQMGQEVILRCVPISNHLYFYWYRQILGQKVEFLVSFYNNEISEKSEIFDDQFSVERPDGSNFTLKIRSTKLEDSAMYFCASSATGQGGVGSPLHFGNGTRLTVT.

The J gene is TRBJ2-3, the V gene TRBV28, with D uncertain. The CDR3 covers 14 residues. Trimming took off 4 bases at V and 4 bases at J, with 12 bases between the two ends. Germline lookup yields CDR1 MDHEN and CDR2 SYDVKM. The CDR3 nucleotides read TGTGCCAGCAGTTCGAGTGCCAGCCCAGATACGCAGTATTTT. Amino acid sequence: CASSSSASPDTQYF.

The chain links TRBV9 to TRBJ2-1; D is unclear. Trimming shortened V by 1 base and J by 7 bases, and 18 bases separated the two germline ends. The germline CDR1 and CDR2 sequences are SGDLS and YYNGEE. This CDR3 region has 16 residues. The CDR3: CASSVNPSSPGNEQFF. For the CDR3, the DNA is TGTGCCAGCAGCGTAAACCCGAGTAGTCCCGGGAATGAGCAGTTCTTC.

V and J are TRBV28 and TRBJ2-1; 10 positions match TRBD2. Germline V lookup: CDR1 MDHEN, CDR2 SYDVKM. J was trimmed by 4 bases and V by 10 bases; bases with no gene match: 13. CDR3 length equals 16 residues. Here the CDR3 reads CATLTKRTSGYNEQFF. CDR3 coding DNA: TGTGCCACCCTCACTAAGCGGACTAGCGGTTACAATGAGCAGTTCTTC.

CDR3 sequence: CASSQGLDRVSPLHF. CDR3 coding DNA: TGCGCCAGCAGCCAAGGGCTGGACAGGGTGTCACCCCTCCACTTT. The rearrangement links TRBV4-1 to TRBJ1-6; 8 bases line up with TRBD1. Germline assignment: CDR1 MGHRA and CDR2 YSYEKL. The trim removed 1 base at V and 10 bases at J, leaving 6 bases unmatched. The CDR3 is 15 residues long.

The CDR3 region is CATSRGAGLAGGEQYF. DNA for the CDR3: TGTGCCACCAGCAGAGGGGCCGGACTAGCGGGAGGTGAGCAGTACTTC. The chain joins TRBV15 to TRBJ2-7; 14 nucleotides align to TRBD2. The CDR3 length is 16 residues. Germline assignment: CDR1 LNHNV and CDR2 YYDKDF (reference sequence). The J segment lost 7 bases and the V segment lost 1 base, leaving 6 bases of the junction unmatched.

The DNA of the CDR3 is TGCGCCAGCAGCTTGGAACCAGGGGGAGGCTACACCTTC. Translated: CASSLEPGGGYTF. This rearrangement joins TRBV5-1 to TRBJ1-2; 7 bases align to TRBD1. CDR1 and CDR2 (germline): SGHRS, YFSETQ. With 0 bases clipped from V and 8 bases from J, the junction kept 4 bases outside the gene matches. The length of the CDR3 is 13 residues.

This chain joins TRBV15 and TRBJ2-3; D gene unclear. V was shortened by 0 bases and J by 0 bases, with 13 bases between the two germline ends. In germline, CDR1 is LNHNV, CDR2 YYDKDF (reference sequence). The CDR3 loop spans 17 amino acids. CDR3 sequence (DNA): TGTGCCACCAGCAGAGACCCCGTAGGAAGGAGCACAGATACGCAGTATTTT. Amino acids: CATSRDPVGRSTDTQYF.

The sample holds a few counts of this clone. This chain connects TRBV5-1 to TRBJ2-6, with 11 bases lining up with TRBD1. The germline V gene encodes CDR1 SGHRS and CDR2 YFSETQ. This CDR3 has 19 residues. V was pared by 4 bases and J by 0 bases, with 9 bases of the junction left unmatched. CDR3 protein: CASSAADRGPYSGANVLTF. The CDR3 bases are TGCGCCAGCAGCGCGGCGGACAGGGGGCCCTACTCTGGGGCCAACGTCCTGACTTTC.

This clone has only one observation. The chain uses TRBV6-5 and TRBJ1-4; a weak D match, TRBD1 (6 bases). CDR3 length: 11 residues. Germline lookup yields CDR1 MNHEY and CDR2 SVGAGI. V lost 7 bases and J lost 14, with 14 bases in between. The CDR3 reads CASTLLGGLFF. The CDR3 nucleotides are TGTGCCAGCACCCTCTTAGGGGGGCTGTTTTTT.

The table lists this clone with a few counts. This chain joins TRBV7-2 and TRBJ1-5; D gene ambiguous. The CDR3 contains 14 residues. Between the trimmed V and J ends, which lost 1 base and 6 bases, there was a span of 10 bases. Germline CDR1 and CDR2: SGHTA and FQGNSA. The CDR3 DNA is TGTGCCAGCAGCTTAGTCGGCGTGGGTCAGCCCCAGCATTTT. Translation: CASSLVGVGQPQHF.

This chain links TRBV27 with TRBJ2-3; 10 nucleotides match TRBD2. Germline CDR1 reads MNHEY; CDR2 reads SMNVEV (reference sequence). The CDR3 sequence is 15 residues long. V was pared by 6 bases and J by 2 bases, with 5 bases of the junction left unmatched. The DNA for the CDR3 is TGTGCCAGCAGAAACCTAGCGGGGGTCACAGATACGCAGTATTTT. Its protein product is CASRNLAGVTDTQYF.

V is TRBV2 and J is TRBJ2-1, with 9 bases matching TRBD1. From germline, CDR1 is SNHLY and CDR2 FYNNEI. Germline trimming cut 4 bases from V and 5 bases from J; bases unmatched to any gene: 3. There are 14 residues in the CDR3. The CDR3, as DNA: TGTGCCAGCAGTGGCGGGACAGGGAACAATGAGCAGTTCTTC. Encoded protein: CASSGGTGNNEQFF.

The chain employs TRBV7-3 and TRBJ1-1; D is ambiguous. Trimming took off 2 bases at V and 0 bases at J, with 13 bases between the two ends. This CDR3 spans 16 amino acids. Per the germline V gene, CDR1 is SGHTA and CDR2 is FQGTGA. The CDR3 reads CASSLGQGDVNTEAFF. CDR3 coding DNA: TGTGCCAGCAGCTTAGGGCAAGGCGATGTGAACACTGAAGCTTTCTTT.

The genes are TRBV11-2 and TRBJ1-6, with D tentatively TRBD1 (6 bases). Germline V gene lookup returns CDR1 SGHAT and CDR2 FQNNGV. The CDR3 covers 14 residues. Trimming removed 1 base from V and 9 bases from J, with 10 bases in between. Here the CDR3 DNA reads TGTGCCAGCAGCTTAGTACAGGGAGGTTCACCCCTCCACTTT. Translating it yields CASSLVQGGSPLHF.

The chain carries TRBV18 and TRBJ2-5; maybe TRBD1 (5 bases). The CDR3 length is 14 residues. CDR1 and CDR2 from the germline V gene are KGHSH and LQKENI. Trimming took 4 bases from V and 10 from J, leaving 19 bases between them. CDR3: CASSRPEHKGHQYF. The CDR3 DNA reads TGTGCCAGCTCACGCCCGGAACACAAGGGGCACCAGTACTTC.

This clone was picked up a small number of times. CDR3 sequence (DNA): TGTGCCATCAGTTCGGGCATACAGGGCGCGACTAATGAAAAACTGTTTTTT. It is translated as CAISSGIQGATNEKLFF. This chain connects TRBV10-3 to TRBJ1-4; the D gene is possibly TRBD1 (6 bases). The CDR3 extends over 17 amino acids. Germline-derived CDR1 and CDR2 are ENHRY and SYGVKD. V was pared by 5 bases and J by 2 bases, with 18 bases between.

This clone was counted a few times. V gene TRBV5-8 combines with J gene TRBJ2-1; D could derive from TRBD1 or TRBD2 (5 bases each). This CDR3 is built from 15 residues. Germline assignment: CDR1 SGHTS and CDR2 YDEGEE. V lost 6 bases to trimming and J lost 1 base, with 14 bases between them. This CDR3 reads CASTLRGRSYNEQFF. The DNA for the CDR3 is TGTGCCAGCACCCTTAGGGGACGGTCCTACAATGAGCAGTTCTTC.

The chain combines TRBV12-3 or TRBV12-4 with TRBJ2-3, with D uncertain. The V and J ends lost 3 bases and 6 bases respectively, with 4 bases between them. This CDR3 has 11 amino acids. This chain's CDR3 is CASSLADTQYF. CDR3 bases: TGTGCCAGCAGTTTGGCCGATACGCAGTATTTT.